This TCR beta chain was sequenced for a study of CXCR3-negative and CXCR3-positive naive CD8 T cells. Study outcomes and limitations: TRB CDR3 hydrophobicity was greater in CXCR3-positive naive cells than in CXCR3-negative naive cells. Between one naive subset and the other, surface CD5 was comparable, and TCR strength was inferred from TRB CDR3 properties.

The TRB cDNA libraries were prepared by 5' RACE with UMI labels. TCRdb reworked the 5' RACE reads into one entry per CDR3 protein, no DNA. The sample totals roughly 110,000 distinct CDR3 sequences; its top ten clones hold roughly 0.4%. As regards this clonotype: What it recognizes is unknown.

The CDR3 length is 15 residues. Germline assignment: CDR1 SGDLS and CDR2 YYNGEE. CD8+ T cell subsets were each sorted in triplicate, a few hundred thousand cells apiece. This receptor was taken from a human donor in good health. Some clones in this sample may be carry-over from other donors' samples. The rearrangement joins TRBV9 to TRBJ2-7; without DNA, the TCRdb call of TRBD1 cannot be checked. The sequencing input was naive CXCR3+ CD8+ T cells from blood. Sample subset: CD45RO-CCR7+CD27+CD95- naive CD8+ T cells expressing CXCR3 (TNR3+). The CDR3 loop is CASSVKRQGPYEQYF. Based on the CDR3 plus reference TRBV9 and TRBJ2-7, the full variable domain is DSGVTQTPKHLITATGQRVTLRCSPRSGDLSVYWYQQSLDQGLQFLIQYYNGEERAKGNILERFSAQQFPDLHSELNLSSLELGDSALYFCASSVKRQGPYEQYFGPGTRLTVT.